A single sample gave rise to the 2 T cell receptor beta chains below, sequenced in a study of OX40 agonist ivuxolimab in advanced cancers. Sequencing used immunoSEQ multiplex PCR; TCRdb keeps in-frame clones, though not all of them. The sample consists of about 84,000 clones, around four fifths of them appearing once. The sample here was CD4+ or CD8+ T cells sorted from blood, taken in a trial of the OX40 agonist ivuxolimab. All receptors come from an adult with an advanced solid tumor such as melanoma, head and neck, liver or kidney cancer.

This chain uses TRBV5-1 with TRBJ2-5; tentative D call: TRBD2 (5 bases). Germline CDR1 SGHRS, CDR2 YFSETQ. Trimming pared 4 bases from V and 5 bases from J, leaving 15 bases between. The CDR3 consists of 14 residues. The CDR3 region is CASSPTRVGETQYF. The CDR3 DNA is TGCGCCAGCAGCCCGACGAGGGTAGGCGAGACCCAGTACTTC.

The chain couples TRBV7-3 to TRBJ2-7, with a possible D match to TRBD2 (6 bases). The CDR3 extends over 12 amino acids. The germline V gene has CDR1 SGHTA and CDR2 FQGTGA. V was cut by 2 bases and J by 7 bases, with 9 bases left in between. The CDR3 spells CASSLEGREQYF. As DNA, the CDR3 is TGTGCCAGCAGCTTAGAAGGGAGGGAGCAGTACTTC.